This T cell receptor beta chain was sequenced in a study of cytomegalovirus exposure and HLA in healthy donors. Study-level background: Of over 300 genotyped donors, about 81% clustered with self-reported Caucasian donors. Whole-study results and caveats: It was 150 to 200 TCR beta chains that were listed as cytomegalovirus-associated. Per published reports, the classifier diagnosed cytomegalovirus status with high specificity and sensitivity. Later analysis revealed greater clonal expansion in HLA-associated TCR beta chains than in equally common others.

In the PCR, 60 Vbeta and 13 Jbeta primers were used. Sequencing used immunoSEQ multiplex PCR; TCRdb keeps in-frame clones, though not all of them. The sample lists approximately 110,000 clones, 70% occurring once. V lost 5 bases and J lost 8; bases outside the gene matches: 12. Per the germline V gene, CDR1 is SQVTM and CDR2 is ANQGSEA. The CDR3 sequence is 15 residues long. A remark on this clone: The antigen is not known.

The sequence was collected from a man aged 35-49 years in good health and CMV-seropositive. The sequencing sample was made of PBMCs. The chain combines TRBV29-1 with TRBJ1-2; the match to TRBD1 covers 12 bases. The CDR3 bases are TGCAGCGTTATACCGGGACAGGGGGCGGGGTCCGGCTACACCTTC. The encoded protein is CSVIPGQGAGSGYTF. Complete variable domain (other parts from reference TRBV29-1 and TRBJ1-2): SAVISQKPSRDICQRGTSLTIQCQVDSQVTMMFWYRQQPGQSLTLIATANQGSEATYESGFVIDKFPISRPNLTFSTLTVSNMSPEDSSIYLCSVIPGQGAGSGYTFGSGTRLTVV.